The rows below give T cell receptor beta chains drawn from one sample of a study of regulatory T cells in long-lasting Graves disease. From the multiplex PCR reads, TCRdb called clonotypes with MiXCR, one entry per CDR3 protein. The data show around 250,000 distinct CDR3 sequences, approximately 20% seen once. The sequencing used peripheral blood mononuclear cells (PBMCs), collected at new diagnosis, from a patient treated with antithyroid drugs. The receptors were sampled from a female donor with Graves disease. Each CDR3 is given with its conserved first and last residue. Each record gives: V gene, clone size, D gene, J gene, CDR3 DNA, CDR3 protein. D genes are given only for firm matches. Rows may omit the clone size; those that give it use once, few, many or a size class.

TRBV10-3	NA	TRBD2	TRBJ2-5	TGTGCCATCAGTCAAGGGGGACTAGCGGGAAGCGGAGAGACCCAGTACTTC	CAISQGGLAGSGETQYF
TRBV7-2	many	TRBD2	TRBJ2-5	TGTGCCAGCGGACTAGCGGCTCAAGAGACCCAGTACTTC	CASGLAAQETQYF
TRBV7-2	many	TRBD2	TRBJ2-5	TGTGCCAGCACCCGGACTAGCGGGAGATGGGAGACCCAGTACTTC	CASTRTSGRWETQYF
TRBV29-1	many	NA	TRBJ1-1	TGCAGCGCCGCCCTAACGGGGAACACTGAAGCTTTCTTT	CSAALTGNTEAFF
TRBV12-3/TRBV12-4	NA	NA	TRBJ1-2	TGTGCCAGCAGTTCCCGGGACTTCGGTGGCTACACCTTC	CASSSRDFGGYTF
TRBV4-1	NA	TRBD1	TRBJ1-2	TGCGCCAGCAGCCCCCGTCAGGGGGCCTTCTATGGCTACACCTTC	CASSPRQGAFYGYTF
TRBV6-1	many	TRBD1	TRBJ2-5	TGTGCCAGCAGTCAGACAGGGGTAGTGCAAGAGACCCAGTACTTC	CASSQTGVVQETQYF
TRBV30	NA	TRBD2	TRBJ2-1	TGTGCCTCCCCCGGGACTAGCGGTTACAATGAGCAGTTCTTC	CASPGTSGYNEQFF
TRBV18	NA	TRBD1	TRBJ1-1	TGTGCCAGCTCACCAGCGACAGGGGCGCGCACTGAAGCTTTCTTT	CASSPATGARTEAFF
TRBV2	many	TRBD2	TRBJ2-5	TGTGCCAGCAGCGTTAGACTAGCGGGAGGGATGAGCTTAGGGACCCAGTACTTC	CASSVRLAGGMSLGTQYF
TRBV6-2/TRBV6-3	many	TRBD2	TRBJ2-3	TGTGCCAGCAGAGTAAGCGGGGGCCATGGGGATACGCAGTATTTT	CASRVSGGHGDTQYF
TRBV6-5	many	TRBD1	TRBJ1-2	TGTGCCAGCAGTTACGTCGCAGGGGGCAGAGGCGATGGCTACACCTTC	CASSYVAGGRGDGYTF
TRBV6-2/TRBV6-3	NA	TRBD1	TRBJ1-1	TGTGCCAGCAGTACAGAGTACAGGGGAGCTGAAGCTTTCTTT	CASSTEYRGAEAFF
TRBV10-3	many	TRBD2	TRBJ2-1	TGTGCCATCAGAGAAGCGGGAGGGCCGGGGGAGCAGTTCTTC	CAIREAGGPGEQFF
TRBV29-1	many	NA	TRBJ1-1	TGCAGCGTAAGTGCACAGAAGAACACTGAAGCTTTCTTT	CSVSAQKNTEAFF
TRBV7-3	NA	NA	TRBJ2-2	TGTGCCAGCAGTCTCACAGGGTCCGGGGAGCTGTTTTTT	CASSLTGSGELFF
TRBV3-1	many	TRBD1	TRBJ1-2	TGTGCCAGCAGCCAAGTCGAGGGGGCCTACTATGGCTACACCTTC	CASSQVEGAYYGYTF
TRBV6-2/TRBV6-3	many	TRBD2	TRBJ2-3	TGTGCCAGCAGTTACTCGACGACTAGCGGGACAGATACGCAGTATTTT	CASSYSTTSGTDTQYF
TRBV7-2	NA	NA	TRBJ2-7	TGTGCCAGCAGTTCTACCCCCTCGATCATCGAGCAGTACTTC	CASSSTPSIIEQYF
TRBV20-1	many	TRBD2	TRBJ2-3	TGCAGTGCACAACTAGCGAGGAGCACAGATACGCAGTATTTT	CSAQLARSTDTQYF
TRBV14	many	NA	TRBJ2-7	TGTGCCAGCAGACAAGAAGGGTTCGAGCAGTACTTC	CASRQEGFEQYF
TRBV24-1	many	TRBD2	TRBJ2-5	TGTGCCACCAGTGAGCCAGCGGGAGAAGAGACCCAGTACTTC	CATSEPAGEETQYF
TRBV6-5	many	NA	TRBJ2-2	TGTGCCAGCAGTTACACGGACAACACCGGGGAGCTGTTTTTT	CASSYTDNTGELFF
TRBV29-1	NA	TRBD1	TRBJ1-2	TGCAGCGTGAGACAGGGGGCAAACTATGGCTACACCTTC	CSVRQGANYGYTF
TRBV5-4	many	TRBD1	TRBJ2-5	TGTGCCAGCAGCCCCGGGGGGACAGGGGGATCGATAGAGACCCAGTACTTC	CASSPGGTGGSIETQYF